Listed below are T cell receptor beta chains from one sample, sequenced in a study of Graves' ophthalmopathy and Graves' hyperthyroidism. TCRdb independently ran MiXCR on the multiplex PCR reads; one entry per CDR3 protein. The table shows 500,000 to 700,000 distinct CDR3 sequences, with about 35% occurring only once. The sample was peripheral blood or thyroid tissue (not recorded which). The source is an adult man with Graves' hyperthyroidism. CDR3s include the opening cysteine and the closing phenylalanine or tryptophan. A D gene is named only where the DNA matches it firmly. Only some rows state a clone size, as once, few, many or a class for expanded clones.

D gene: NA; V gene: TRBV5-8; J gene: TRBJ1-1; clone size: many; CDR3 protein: CASSLGLVDTEAFF; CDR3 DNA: TGTGCCAGCAGCTTGGGTTTGGTAGACACTGAAGCTTTCTTT
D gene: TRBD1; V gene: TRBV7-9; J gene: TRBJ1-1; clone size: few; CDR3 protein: CASSPGTGRDAGTEAFF; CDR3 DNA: TGTGCCAGCTCACCCGGGACAGGGAGGGACGCTGGCACTGAAGCTTTCTTT
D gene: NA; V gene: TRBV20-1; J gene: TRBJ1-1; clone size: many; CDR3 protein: CSASTDSTTEAFF; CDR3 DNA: TGCAGTGCTAGTACGGATTCGACCACTGAAGCTTTCTTT
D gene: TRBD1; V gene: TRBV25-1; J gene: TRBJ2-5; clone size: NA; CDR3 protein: CASSEPPIQGGQETQYF; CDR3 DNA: TGTGCCAGCAGTGAACCCCCGATACAGGGGGGTCAAGAGACCCAGTACTTC
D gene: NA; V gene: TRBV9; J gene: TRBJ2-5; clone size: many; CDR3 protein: CASSVGGGDRRETQYF; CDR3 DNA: TGTGCCAGCAGCGTAGGAGGGGGGGACAGACGAGAGACCCAGTACTTC
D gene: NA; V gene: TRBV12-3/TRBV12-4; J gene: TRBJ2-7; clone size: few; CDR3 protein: CASSSRDSREQYF; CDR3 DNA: TGTGCCAGCAGCTCTCGGGATTCTCGGGAGCAGTACTTC
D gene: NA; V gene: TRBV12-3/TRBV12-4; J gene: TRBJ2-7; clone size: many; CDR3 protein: CASSLFQGTEQYF; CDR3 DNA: TGTGCCAGCAGTTTATTTCAGGGTACGGAGCAGTACTTC
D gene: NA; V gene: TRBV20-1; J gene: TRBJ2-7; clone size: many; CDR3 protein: CSATQGYEQYF; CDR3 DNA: TGCAGTGCTACTCAGGGTTACGAGCAGTACTTC
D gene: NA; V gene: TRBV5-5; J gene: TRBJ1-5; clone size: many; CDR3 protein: CASTVLRGDQPQHF; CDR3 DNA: TGTGCCAGCACTGTTCTCAGGGGCGATCAGCCCCAGCATTTT
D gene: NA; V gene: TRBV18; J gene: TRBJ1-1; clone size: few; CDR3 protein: CASSPYPVENTEAFF; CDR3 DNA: TGTGCCAGCTCACCTTACCCGGTCGAGAACACTGAAGCTTTCTTT
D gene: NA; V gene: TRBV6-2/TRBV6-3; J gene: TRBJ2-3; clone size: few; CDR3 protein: CASSPLGDTQYF; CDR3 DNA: TGTGCCAGCAGCCCGCTAGGAGATACGCAGTATTTT
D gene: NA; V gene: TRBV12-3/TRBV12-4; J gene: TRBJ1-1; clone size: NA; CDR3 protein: CASSLFLAGGVGEAFF; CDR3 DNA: TGTGCCAGCAGTTTATTCCTAGCGGGAGGGGTTGGTGAAGCTTTCTTT
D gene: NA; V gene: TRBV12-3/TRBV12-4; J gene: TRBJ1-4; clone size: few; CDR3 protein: CASMQGTSEKLFF; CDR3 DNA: TGTGCCAGCATGCAGGGGACGAGCGAAAAACTGTTTTTT
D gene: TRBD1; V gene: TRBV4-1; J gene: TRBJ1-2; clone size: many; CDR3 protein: CASSQPGTGDSYGYTF; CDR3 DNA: TGCGCCAGCAGCCAACCCGGGACAGGGGATAGCTATGGCTACACCTTC
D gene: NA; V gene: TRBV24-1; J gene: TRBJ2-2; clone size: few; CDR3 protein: CATSETGELFF; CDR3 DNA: TGTGCCACCAGTGAAACAGGGGAGCTGTTTTTT
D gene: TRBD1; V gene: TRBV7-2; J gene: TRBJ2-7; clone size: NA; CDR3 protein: CASSTWDRPSEQYF; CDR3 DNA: TGTGCCAGCAGCACCTGGGACAGACCTAGCGAGCAGTACTTC
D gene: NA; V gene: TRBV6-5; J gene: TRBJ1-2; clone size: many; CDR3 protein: CASSYSKQGAYGYTF; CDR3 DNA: TGTGCCAGCAGTTACTCGAAACAGGGAGCCTATGGCTACACCTTC
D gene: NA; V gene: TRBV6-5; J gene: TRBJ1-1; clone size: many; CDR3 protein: CASSRRGGTEAFF; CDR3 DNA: TGTGCCAGCAGTAGGAGGGGGGGCACTGAAGCTTTCTTT
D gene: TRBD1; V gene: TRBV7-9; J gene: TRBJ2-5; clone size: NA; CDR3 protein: CASSQGQGIEETQYF; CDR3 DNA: TGTGCCAGCAGCCAGGGACAGGGGATTGAGGAGACCCAGTACTTC
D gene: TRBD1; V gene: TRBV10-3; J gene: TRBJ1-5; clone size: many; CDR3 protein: CAIRDRVDQPQHF; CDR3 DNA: TGTGCCATCAGGGACAGGGTAGATCAGCCCCAGCATTTT
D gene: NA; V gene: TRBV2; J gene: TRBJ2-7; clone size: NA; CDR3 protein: CASNRQGGNEQYF; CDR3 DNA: TGTGCCAGCAATCGGCAGGGCGGCAACGAGCAGTACTTC
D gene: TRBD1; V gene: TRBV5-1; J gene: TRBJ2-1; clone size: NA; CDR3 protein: CASSFMTGGYNEQFF; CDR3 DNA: TGCGCCAGCAGCTTTATGACAGGGGGCTACAATGAGCAGTTCTTC
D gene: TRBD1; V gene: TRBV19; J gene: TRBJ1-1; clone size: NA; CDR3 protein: CASSLDRGGVTEAFF; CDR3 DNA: TGTGCCAGTAGTTTAGACAGGGGAGGAGTTACTGAAGCTTTCTTT